These 8 T cell receptor beta chains were all obtained from the same sample, sequenced in a study of follicular helper T cells after annual influenza vaccination. The assay was immunoSEQ multiplex PCR, and TCRdb's table has in-frame clones only and misses some. The profile covers a few thousand clones, with roughly 86% appearing a single time and around 3% taken by the ten largest. Time point defined: 2014-2015 season, pre-vaccination. This specimen was CXCR5+ CD38+ circulating T follicular helper cells from blood, taken on the day of influenza vaccination. Subset in this sample: circulating Tfh, non-naive CD4+CXCR5+PD-1+ (ICOS+CD38+ or ICOS-CD38-). Every receptor here comes from an adult who received the influenza vaccine.

Concerning this clone itself: Sequence at one end of the junction differs from germline and may be a read error. The rearrangement joins TRBV30 to TRBJ1-1, with D perhaps matching TRBD1 (6 bases). The germline V gene has CDR1 GTSNPN and CDR2 SVGIG (reference sequence). The CDR3 is 14 residues long. CDR3 bases: TGTGCCTGGAACCGGGACAAAGAGAACACTGAAGCTCTCTTT. It translates to CAWNRDKENTEALF. The full variable domain, in which reference TRBV30 and TRBJ1-1 provide the parts outside the CDR3, is SQTIHQWPATLVQPVGSPLSLECTVEGTSNPNLYWYRQAAGRGLQLLFYSVGIGQISSEVPQNLSASRPQDRQFILSSKKLLLSDSGFYLCAWNRDKENTEALFGQGTRLTVV.

This clone was recorded once. The chain couples TRBV15 to TRBJ1-3; D might be TRBD1 (6 bases). Trimming left V 0 bases short and J 4 bases short, with 16 bases between. The CDR3 spans 17 residues. Germline V gives CDR1 LNHNV, CDR2 YYDKDF (reference sequence). As DNA, the CDR3 is TGTGCCACCAGCAGAGATGGAGGACAGTCATCGGGAAACACCATATATTTT. This gives the protein CATSRDGGQSSGNTIYF. Based on the CDR3 plus reference TRBV15 and TRBJ1-3, the full variable domain is DAMVIQNPRYQVTQFGKPVTLSCSQTLNHNVMYWYQQKSSQAPKLLFHYYDKDFNNEADTPDNFQSRRPNTSFCFLDIRSPGLGDTAMYLCATSRDGGQSSGNTIYFGEGSWLTVV.

This clone was found a few times. This rearrangement joins TRBV10-3 to TRBJ1-1, with D perhaps TRBD1 (5 bases). Germline assignment: CDR1 ENHRY and CDR2 SYGVKD. Trimming removed 10 bases at V and 6 bases at J, with 15 bases between. CDR3 length: 12 amino acids. DNA of the CDR3: TGTGCCACTCATGCAGGGAAATCTGAAGCTTTCTTT. Protein: CATHAGKSEAFF.

This chain connects TRBV5-1 to TRBJ2-3, with 10 bases lining up with TRBD2. Trimming at V came to 4 bases and at J to 9 bases, leaving 14 bases not matched to a gene. From germline, CDR1 is SGHRS and CDR2 YFSETQ. This CDR3 comprises 16 residues. In DNA, the CDR3 is TGCGCCAGCAGCCCGACCACTTCTACTAGCGGGACAACGCAGTATTTT. Its translation: CASSPTTSTSGTTQYF.

The V gene is TRBV7-2, the J gene TRBJ2-2; maybe TRBD2 (5 bases). The CDR3 contains 13 residues. V lost 0 bases and J 6 bases, leaving 5 bases between the germline ends. Germline V gives CDR1 SGHTA, CDR2 FQGNSA. CDR3: CASSLAGAGELFF. CDR3 nucleotides: TGTGCCAGCAGCTTAGCGGGAGCCGGGGAGCTGTTTTTT.

The chain employs TRBV6-1 and TRBJ1-6; the match to TRBD1 covers 8 bases. CDR3 size: 16 residues. The ends lost 6 bases at V and 10 bases at J; junction bases unmatched: 14. Germline CDR1 is MNHNS and CDR2 is SASEGT. CDR3 loop: CASSEIYGQGGSPLHF. CDR3 DNA: TGTGCCAGCAGCGAAATCTACGGACAGGGTGGATCACCCCTCCACTTT.

The chain has TRBV5-4 and TRBJ2-1; 10 positions match TRBD2. Losses at the gene ends were 2 bases for V and 7 bases for J; bases not matched to a gene: 6. Germline V CDR1 and CDR2: SGHNT, YYREEE (reference sequence). This CDR3 has 15 amino acids. The DNA for the CDR3 is TGTGCCAGCAGCTTTTTAACTAGCGGGAATAATGAGCAGTTCTTC. Protein sequence: CASSFLTSGNNEQFF.

The V gene is TRBV19, the J gene TRBJ1-2, with 8 bases matching TRBD1. Germline values: CDR1 LNHDA, CDR2 SQIVND (reference sequence). The CDR3 sequence is 15 residues long. V was clipped by 5 bases and J by 8 bases; unmatched bases: 13. The CDR3 protein is CASSPGQATRYGYTF. The CDR3 region has the DNA TGTGCCAGTAGTCCGGGACAGGCTACCCGGTACGGCTACACCTTC.